This T cell receptor beta chain emerged from a study of read filtering for tumor transcriptome and immune sequencing. Study-wide results and caveats: In IR-seq, single-read clonotypes were roughly 82% of clonotypes but around 3.2% of reads.

This clonotype was seen repeatedly, ten times or more. No antigen is known for it. The CDR3 sequence is 13 residues long. With 6 bases clipped from V and 2 bases from J, the junction kept 6 bases outside the gene matches. Per germline, CDR1 SQVTM and CDR2 ANQGSEA. This library used approximately 390 ng RNA and molecular barcoded adaptors spanning alpha/delta and beta/gamma chains. TCRdb passed the reads through MiXCR, listing each CDR3 protein once. The sample consists of around 65,000 distinct CDR3 sequences, around 21% of them appearing once. The chain joins TRBV29-1 to TRBJ2-5, with TRBD1 matching over 7 bases. This sequence was found in a donor at least 40 years old with multiple myeloma. The material sequenced was a population of CD138-negative cells sorted from bone marrow. The CDR3 region is CSVRKGAQETQYF. The DNA for the CDR3 is TGCAGCGTCCGGAAGGGGGCACAAGAGACCCAGTACTTC.